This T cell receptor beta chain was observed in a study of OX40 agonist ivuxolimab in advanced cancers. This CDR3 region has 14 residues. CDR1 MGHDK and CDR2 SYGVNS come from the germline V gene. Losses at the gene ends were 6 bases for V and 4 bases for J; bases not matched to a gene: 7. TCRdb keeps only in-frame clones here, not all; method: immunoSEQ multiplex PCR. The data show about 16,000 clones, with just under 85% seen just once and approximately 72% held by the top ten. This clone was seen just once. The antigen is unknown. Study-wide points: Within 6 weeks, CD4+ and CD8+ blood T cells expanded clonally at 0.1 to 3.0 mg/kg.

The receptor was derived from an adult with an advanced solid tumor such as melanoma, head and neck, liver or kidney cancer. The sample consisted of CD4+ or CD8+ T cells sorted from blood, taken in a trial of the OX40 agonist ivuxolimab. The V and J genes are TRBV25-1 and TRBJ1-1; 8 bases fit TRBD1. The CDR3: CASREQGGVTEAFF. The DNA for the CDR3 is TGTGCCAGCAGGGAACAGGGGGGGGTCACTGAAGCTTTCTTT.